This T cell receptor beta chain stems from a study of T cell responses to AZD1222 COVID-19 vaccine listed by TCRdb under 2021. As for the study more broadly: A total of 230 to 250 trial participants underwent TCR sequencing, of whom 207 received two doses of AZD1222 and about 26 received two doses of the MenACWY control vaccine. Trial participants were enrolled by age into subgroups of 18-55, 56-69 and 70-plus years, and around 150, 28 and 57 TCR-sequenced participants, respectively, were included in these subgroups.

Per the germline V gene, SNHLY is the CDR1 and FYNNEI is the CDR2. V is shortened by 6 bases, J by 2 bases, and the region joining them spans 1 base. Measured from the cysteine to the phenylalanine, the CDR3 is 10 residues long. CDR3 DNA only is kept here, 30 bases in frame from base 1. General study outcomes and caveats: Because no day 14 peak-response samples were available, repertoires were characterized only after the peak T cell response. Epitopes outside the regions mutated in the B.1.351 and B.1.1.7 variants were reportedly recognized by nearly half of the unique spike-specific TCRs. The 56-69-year group was small, and its depth increase did not reach significance, likely because of low power. Conclusions about previously exposed vaccinees were limited because only six AZD1222 recipients were SARS-CoV-2 seropositive at baseline. After two AZD1222 doses, spike-specific TCR breadth and depth were significantly higher than at day 0 and than in MenACWY recipients. CD4 TCRs associated with the vaccine covered the entire spike protein, and the dominant responses were in regions 160-218 and 743-854. Most participants were white British and females outnumbered males, and the authors suggested that clonal diversity may have been underestimated.

In regard to this clone: The clone's antigen remains unknown. The sample holds no much larger clone one base away, and base qualities are not on file. Other nucleotide sequences from this sample produce the same CDR3.

The time point label for this specimen denotes: about 28 days (+/-7) after the second vaccine dose. AZD1222 recipients whose second dose came at about 4 weeks and those whose second dose came at about 12 weeks were combined into one group, since spike-specific TCR depth and breadth did not differ between the two schedules. Vaccinee samples came from UK trials COV001 and COV002, including a single-blind randomized controlled phase 2/3 trial of AZD1222 (ChAdOx1 nCoV-19) in healthy adults. Trial participant PBMC samples were collected at day 0 and day 28 after the second dose for TCRbeta chain sequencing. The CDR3 regions of human TCRbeta chains were subjected to immunosequencing. Per the original workflow: TCRs in the repertoires were matched against a reference library of SARS-CoV-2-specific TCRs that had been generated with the MIRA antigen-specificity platform. Breadth was defined as the fraction of unique TCRs that were SARS-CoV-2-associated. Depth was defined as the fraction of total T cells that were SARS-CoV-2-associated. Each spike-specific TCR was assigned to its reactive spike region and to a CD4 or CD8 class using the MIRA data. Log10-transformed breadth and depth values were compared by one-way ANOVA with Sidak's multiple comparisons tests. TCRdb took over this immuneACCESS table, retaining in-frame rearrangements with V and J assigned. Such tables are incomplete; in checked studies, under half of the missing clones stem from an unresolved V gene, and the remainder is unexplained. V and J calls and clone size come straight from that table; D and trimming were deduced from the DNA. In this sample the table shows some 130,000 clones, approximately 95% of which occur a single time. The ten most abundant clones make up around 6.5% of the sample.

Rearrangement joined TRBV2 to TRBJ2-5, with the D gene uncertain. Sequenced material: peripheral blood, taken 28 days after the second AZD1222 dose. This sequence originates from an adult who received the AZD1222 COVID-19 vaccine. For the CDR3, the sequence is CASRQETQYF. In nucleotide form, the sequence is TGTGCCAGCAGACAAGAGACCCAGTACTTC. Outside the CDR3, residues come from the reference TRBV2 and TRBJ2-5 proteins, so the full variable domain is: EPEVTQTPSHQVTQMGQEVILRCVPISNHLYFYWYRQILGQKVEFLVSFYNNEISEKSEIFDDQFSVERPDGSNFTLKIRSTKLEDSAMYFCASRQETQYFGPGTRLLVL.